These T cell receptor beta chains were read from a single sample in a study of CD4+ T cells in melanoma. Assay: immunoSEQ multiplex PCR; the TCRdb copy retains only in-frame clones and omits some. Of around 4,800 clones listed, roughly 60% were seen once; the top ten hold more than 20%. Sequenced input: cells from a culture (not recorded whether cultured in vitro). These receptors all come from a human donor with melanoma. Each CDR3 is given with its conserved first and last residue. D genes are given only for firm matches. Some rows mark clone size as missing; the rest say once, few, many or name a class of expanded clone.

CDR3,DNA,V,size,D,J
CASSDLRERPQHF,TGTGCCAGCAGCGACCTCCGAGAACGGCCCCAGCATTTT,TRBV2,NA,NA,TRBJ1-5
CSASGYGYTF,TGCAGTGCTAGCGGCTATGGCTACACCTTC,TRBV20-1,NA,NA,TRBJ1-2
CASSSGTDTQYF,TGTGCCAGCAGTTCAGGGACAGATACGCAGTATTTT,TRBV2,hyperexpanded,NA,TRBJ2-3
CASSIVRPGQGSPQHF,TGTGCCAGTAGTATAGTCAGACCGGGACAGGGGTCGCCCCAGCATTTT,TRBV19,NA,TRBD1,TRBJ1-5
CASSNGLAGGLSSYNEQFF,TGTGCCAGTAGTAATGGCCTAGCGGGGGGGTTGAGCTCCTACAATGAGCAGTTCTTC,TRBV19,NA,TRBD2,TRBJ2-1
CAWTGQGAEQYF,TGTGCCTGGACGGGACAGGGGGCCGAGCAGTACTTC,TRBV30,medium-sized,TRBD1,TRBJ2-7
CASSLAGSGELFF,TGTGCCAGCAGCTTAGCAGGGAGCGGGGAGCTGTTTTTT,TRBV7-2,NA,NA,TRBJ2-2
CAISEVGEKLFF,TGTGCCATCAGTGAGGTGGGTGAAAAACTGTTTTTT,TRBV10-3,NA,NA,TRBJ1-4
CASSEALIANYGYTF,TGTGCCAGCAGTGAAGCCCTCATTGCCAACTATGGCTACACCTTC,TRBV6-1,NA,NA,TRBJ1-2
CASSQEFAGFQPQHF,TGCGCCAGCAGCCAAGAGTTTGCGGGATTTCAGCCCCAGCATTTT,TRBV4-1,NA,NA,TRBJ1-5
CAISLEPDKSYEQYF,TGTGCCATCAGTTTGGAGCCAGATAAGTCCTACGAGCAGTACTTC,TRBV10-3,few,NA,TRBJ2-7
CASSDSSYYGYTF,TGTGCCAGCAGTGACAGTTCCTACTATGGCTACACCTTC,TRBV2,NA,NA,TRBJ1-2
CATYGQGAKNIQYF,TGTGCAACTTATGGCCAAGGCGCCAAAAACATTCAGTACTTC,TRBV19,NA,NA,TRBJ2-4
CASSEVGTENQPQHF,TGTGCCAGCAGTGAAGTCGGGACAGAGAATCAGCCCCAGCATTTT,TRBV2,NA,TRBD1,TRBJ1-5
CATSDPFGQGALFRNQPQHF,TGTGCCACCAGTGATCCCTTTGGACAGGGGGCTCTTTTTCGCAATCAGCCCCAGCATTTT,TRBV24-1,NA,TRBD1,TRBJ1-5
CASGIGQGQAGQFF,TGTGCTAGTGGTATAGGGCAGGGGCAAGCAGGGCAGTTCTTC,TRBV12-5,NA,NA,TRBJ2-1
CASSEAAPGGENSPLHF,TGTGCCAGCAGCGAGGCGGCCCCCGGGGGAGAAAATTCACCCCTCCACTTT,TRBV25-1,once,NA,TRBJ1-6
CASSLYRGQYTGELFF,TGTGCCAGCAGCTTATATAGGGGACAGTACACCGGGGAGCTGTTTTTT,TRBV7-9,few,TRBD1,TRBJ2-2
CASSLFPGNNEKLFF,TGCGCCAGCAGCTTGTTTCCAGGAAATAATGAAAAACTGTTTTTT,TRBV5-1,NA,NA,TRBJ1-4
CASRTGWEQYF,TGTGCCAGTAGAACAGGGTGGGAGCAGTACTTC,TRBV27,once,NA,TRBJ2-7
CASSLSIARGHHGAFF,TGTGCCAGCAGCCTTAGTATCGCCAGGGGTCATCATGGAGCTTTCTTT,TRBV3-1/TRBV3-2,NA,NA,TRBJ1-1
CASSLSWNTEAFF,TGTGCCAGCAGTTTATCGTGGAACACTGAAGCTTTCTTT,TRBV27,NA,NA,TRBJ1-1
CASSSSGGYEQYF,TGTGCCAGCAGCTCGAGCGGGGGCTACGAGCAGTACTTC,TRBV13,medium-sized,TRBD2,TRBJ2-7
CASSLGPQNTEAFF,TGCGCCAGCAGCTTGGGACCGCAGAACACTGAAGCTTTCTTT,TRBV5-1,NA,NA,TRBJ1-1
CASSVGPDVYGYTF,TGCGCCAGCAGCGTGGGCCCTGACGTGTATGGCTACACCTTC,TRBV4-1,few,NA,TRBJ1-2
CASSLGLGTNTEAFF,TGCGCCAGCAGCTTGGGTTTGGGGACGAACACTGAAGCTTTCTTT,TRBV5-1,NA,NA,TRBJ1-1
CATLPGRGAYEQYF,TGTGCCACATTACCGGGACGGGGGGCCTACGAGCAGTACTTC,TRBV28,NA,TRBD2,TRBJ2-7
CASSQTITRGRVYEQYF,TGCGCCAGCAGCCAGACCATAACCAGGGGGCGCGTCTACGAGCAGTACTTC,TRBV4-1,once,TRBD1,TRBJ2-7
CSVDKGGYEAFF,TGCAGCGTTGACAAGGGGGGATATGAAGCTTTCTTT,TRBV29-1,NA,NA,TRBJ1-1
CASSLDHEKLFF,TGTGCCAGCAGTTTGGACCATGAAAAACTGTTTTTT,TRBV28,NA,NA,TRBJ1-4
CASSLAGGHYEQYF,TGCGCCAGCAGCTTGGCCGGGGGACACTACGAGCAGTACTTC,TRBV5-1,NA,NA,TRBJ2-7
CASSQGIAGGSYEQYF,TGTGCCAGCAGCCAAGGTATAGCAGGGGGATCCTACGAGCAGTACTTC,TRBV4-2,NA,TRBD1,TRBJ2-7
CASTWGTGELFF,TGTGCCAGCACCTGGGGCACCGGGGAGCTGTTTTTT,TRBV7-9,NA,NA,TRBJ2-2
CATSRMRTGGSEQYF,TGTGCCACCAGCCGAATGAGGACAGGGGGGAGCGAGCAGTACTTC,TRBV15,NA,TRBD1,TRBJ2-7
CASSPGTTDTQYF,TGTGCCAGCAGCCCTGGGACGACGGATACGCAGTATTTT,TRBV14,NA,NA,TRBJ2-3
CASSHTGISQPQHF,TGTGCCAGCAGTCACACAGGGATATCCCAGCCCCAGCATTTT,TRBV6-6,NA,NA,TRBJ1-5
CASPKGRSGPSTDTQYF,TGTGCCAGCCCGAAGGGCAGGAGCGGGCCTAGCACAGATACGCAGTATTTT,TRBV6-9,NA,NA,TRBJ2-3
CASSDQRGVTDTQYF,TGCGCCAGCAGTGACCAGCGGGGGGTAACAGATACGCAGTATTTT,TRBV10-2,NA,TRBD2,TRBJ2-3
CASSYSGTGFNEQYF,TGTGCCAGCAGTTACTCCGGGACAGGGTTTAACGAGCAGTACTTC,TRBV6-6,once,TRBD1,TRBJ2-7
CASSYTRGGNPPLHF,TGTGCCAGCAGTTACACCCGAGGGGGCAACCCACCCCTCCACTTT,TRBV6-6,few,TRBD1,TRBJ1-6
CASSISGYNQPQHF,TGTGCCAGCAGTATATCGGGGTACAATCAGCCCCAGCATTTT,TRBV28,NA,NA,TRBJ1-5
CASSLDHGGEKLFF,TGTGCCAGCAGCTTAGACCACGGGGGGGAAAAACTGTTTTTT,TRBV7-2,medium-sized,NA,TRBJ1-4
CASSQQGANYGYTF,TGTGCCAGCAGTCAACAGGGCGCTAACTATGGCTACACCTTC,TRBV2,NA,NA,TRBJ1-2
CSAHGQEAFF,TGCAGCGCCCATGGGCAGGAAGCTTTCTTT,TRBV29-1,NA,NA,TRBJ1-1
CASSSLQQGALNQPQHF,TGTGCCAGCAGTTCCCTCCAACAGGGGGCGTTGAATCAGCCCCAGCATTTT,TRBV6-2/TRBV6-3,NA,TRBD1,TRBJ1-5
CASSPQGRFTYEQYF,TGTGCCAGCAGCCCCCAAGGGCGGTTCACCTACGAGCAGTACTTC,TRBV3-1/TRBV3-2,NA,NA,TRBJ2-7
CASSFSGGLSYEQYF,TGTGCCAGCAGCTTCAGCGGGGGGCTCTCCTACGAGCAGTACTTC,TRBV13,NA,TRBD2,TRBJ2-7
CASSQASHGTVTYEQYF,TGTGCCAGCAGCCAAGCTTCCCACGGGACAGTAACCTACGAGCAGTACTTC,TRBV3-1/TRBV3-2,NA,TRBD1,TRBJ2-7
CSASPTVGYTF,TGCAGTGCTAGCCCCACAGTTGGCTACACCTTC,TRBV20-1,medium-sized,NA,TRBJ1-2
CASSLSPWEQYF,TGTGCCAGCAGCTTATCTCCCTGGGAGCAGTACTTC,TRBV11-2,NA,NA,TRBJ2-7